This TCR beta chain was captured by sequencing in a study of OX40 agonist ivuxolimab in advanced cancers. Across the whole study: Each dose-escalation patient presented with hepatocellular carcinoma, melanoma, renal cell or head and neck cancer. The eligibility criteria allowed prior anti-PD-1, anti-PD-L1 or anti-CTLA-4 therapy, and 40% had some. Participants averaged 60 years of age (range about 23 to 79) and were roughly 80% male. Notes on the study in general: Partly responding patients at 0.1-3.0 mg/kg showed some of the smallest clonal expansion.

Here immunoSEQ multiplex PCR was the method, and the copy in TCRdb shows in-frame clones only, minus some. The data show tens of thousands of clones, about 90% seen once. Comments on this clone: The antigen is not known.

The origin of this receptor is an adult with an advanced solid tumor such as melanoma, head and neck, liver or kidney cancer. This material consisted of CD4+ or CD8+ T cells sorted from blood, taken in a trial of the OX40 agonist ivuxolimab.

The CDR3 sequence is CASVSTGSYNEQFF. The CDR3, as DNA: TGTGCCAGCGTGAGCACAGGGTCCTACAATGAGCAGTTCTTC. This rearrangement joins TRBV6-1 to TRBJ2-1; D possibly corresponds to TRBD1 (6 bases). V lost 8 bases and J 1 base, leaving 12 bases between the germline ends. Germline V lookup: CDR1 MNHNS, CDR2 SASEGT. CDR3 length equals 14 residues.